The clone carrying this TCR beta chain showed up just a few times. Dividing CFSE-low CD3+CD4+ and CD3+CD8+ responders were isolated by sorting after the reaction. CDR1 KGHSH and CDR2 LQKENI come from the germline V gene. This CDR3 contains 14 residues. J gave up 2 bases and V 6 bases, and 6 bases lay outside the gene matches. This entry is derived from a study of graft-versus-host responses after intestinal transplantation. Study in general: Every transplant recipient was induced with anti-thymocyte globulin, then maintained on tacrolimus and steroids for about three years.

Study-level points and caveats: Those patients showing graft-donor T cell macrochimerism displayed high graft-versus-host to host-versus-graft clonal ratios in allografts. GvH clonotypes were identified within recipient marrow, with a subset emerging first in ileum or blood.

This table comes from immunoSEQ multiplex PCR, and its TCRdb copy is limited to in-frame clones, with some not included. This sample has some 25,000 clones; around 40% occur once, and the top ten carry roughly 0.65%. The chain links TRBV18 to TRBJ2-5; 7 bases match TRBD1. This TCR was sampled from a human patient who received an intestinal transplant. This specimen was alloreactive CD4+ T cells from a mixed lymphocyte reaction culture, taken before intestinal transplant. Subset denoted: CFSE-low proliferating T cells sorted from approximately six-day pre-transplant mixed lymphocyte reaction (GvH or HvG direction). The CDR3, as DNA: TGTGCCAGCTCCGTAATGGGACAGCAAGAGACCCAGTACTTC. Amino acids: CASSVMGQQETQYF. The full variable domain, rest sourced from reference TRBV18 and TRBJ2-5, is NAGVMQNPRHLVRRRGQEARLRCSPMKGHSHVYWYRQLPEEGLKFMVYLQKENIIDESGMPKERFSAEFPKEGPSILRIQQVVRGDSAAYFCASSVMGQQETQYFGPGTRLLVL.